The next 12 T cell receptor beta chains were all read from a single sample in a study of blood T cell repertoires in COVID-19. The repertoire was sequenced with immunoSEQ multiplex PCR; TCRdb's copy has only in-frame clones and lacks some. The data show fewer than 300,000 clones, with 82% seen just once and 5% held by the top ten. Specimen: PBMCs or T cells enriched from blood (not recorded which). These receptors all stem from a middle-aged man who had been exposed to COVID-19.

The chain joins TRBV3-1 (or the pseudogene TRBV3-2) to TRBJ2-7; 13 bases map to TRBD2. This CDR3 contains 16 residues. Germline CDR1 LGHDT, CDR2 YNNKEL (reference sequence). With V trimmed by 1 base and J by 7 bases, 7 bases remained unmatched. The CDR3 coding sequence is TGTGCCAGCAGCCAAGGAATAGGGACTAGCGGGACGGAGCAGTACTTC. Its translation is CASSQGIGTSGTEQYF.

V usage is TRBV18 and J usage is TRBJ2-5; maybe TRBD2 (6 bases). The germline gives CDR1 KGHSH, CDR2 LQKENI. With 3 bases removed from V and 3 bases from J, the gap between germline ends came to 11 bases. CDR3 size: 14 residues. The DNA of the CDR3 is TGTGCCAGCTCACCGACTAGAGGGGAAGAGACCCAGTACTTC. This gives the protein CASSPTRGEETQYF.

CDR3 region: CASSPIAYGYTF. The CDR3 bases are TGTGCCAGCAGCCCAATAGCCTATGGCTACACCTTC. The rearrangement joins TRBV28 to TRBJ1-2, with no clear D. This CDR3 has 12 residues. Germline loops: CDR1 MDHEN, CDR2 SYDVKM. V lost 6 bases and J lost 4, with 9 bases in between.

V is TRBV4-2 and J is TRBJ1-1, with TRBD1 as a possible D gene (6 bases). The germline gives CDR1 LGHNA, CDR2 YNFKEQ. This CDR3 has 16 residues. V was trimmed by 0 bases and J by 6 bases, leaving 17 bases between them. This CDR3 is CASSQEQGRPAAEAFF. CDR3 bases: TGTGCCAGCAGCCAAGAACAGGGTCGACCCGCAGCTGAAGCTTTCTTT.

The V gene is TRBV4-1, the J gene TRBJ2-2, with D perhaps matching TRBD2 (5 bases). With 3 bases removed from V and 2 bases from J, the gap between germline ends came to 7 bases. The CDR3 is 14 residues long. Germline CDR1 MGHRA, CDR2 YSYEKL. CDR3 residues: CASSHGINTGELFF. The CDR3 DNA follows: TGCGCCAGCAGCCACGGGATAAACACCGGGGAGCTGTTTTTT.

V and J are TRBV7-2 and TRBJ1-1, with no clear D. V lost 8 bases and J lost 5, with 12 bases in between. Germline CDR1 is SGHTA and CDR2 is FQGNSA. There are 12 residues in the CDR3. The CDR3, as DNA: TGTGCCAGCGGAAACGAGAGGACTGAAGCTTTCTTT. Protein: CASGNERTEAFF. Full variable domain (rest looked up from reference TRBV7-2 and TRBJ1-1): GAGVSQSPSNKVTEKGKDVELRCDPISGHTALYWYRQSLGQGLEFLIYFQGNSAPDKSGLPSDRFSAERTGGSVSTLTIQRTQQEDSAVYLCASGNERTEAFFGQGTRLTVV.

This rearrangement joins TRBV14 to TRBJ2-1, with 10 bases identical to TRBD2. The CDR3 covers 22 residues. The V segment lost 4 bases and the J segment 0 bases; nucleotides outside the gene matches: 21. Germline V gene sequence: CDR1 SGHDN, CDR2 FVKESK. The CDR3 here is CASSPSWGLAMDNPSSYNEQFF. CDR3 sequence (DNA): TGTGCCAGCAGCCCGAGTTGGGGACTAGCGATGGATAACCCGAGCTCCTACAATGAGCAGTTCTTC.

Note on this clone: Germline is not matched at one junction end, which may reflect a read error. The chain uses TRBV5-8 and TRBJ2-4; 7 bases are a match to TRBD2. CDR1 and CDR2 (germline): SGHTS, YDEGEE. The CDR3 consists of 11 residues. CDR3 DNA: TGTGCCAGCAGCTTGGTGGGGGGGTTGGACTTC. Protein: CASSLVGGLDF.

The chain has TRBV5-1 and TRBJ1-1; 8 bases are a match to TRBD1. The length of the CDR3 is 13 residues. V shed 4 bases and J 3 bases; nucleotides not matched to a gene: 2. Germline V gives CDR1 SGHRS, CDR2 YFSETQ. The chain's CDR3 is CASSQQGDTEAFF. As DNA, the CDR3 is TGCGCCAGCAGCCAACAGGGGGACACTGAAGCTTTCTTT.

This clone was counted between two and nine times. This chain links TRBV19 with TRBJ2-2; 13 bases map to TRBD2. The germline gives CDR1 LNHDA, CDR2 SQIVND (reference sequence). J gave up 1 base and V 8 bases, and 16 bases lay outside the gene matches. The length of the CDR3 is 20 residues. CDR3 sequence (DNA): TGTGCCAGTCAGCCTCCCGGACTAGCGGGAGAATTGAGGAACACCGGGGAGCTGTTTTTT. This codes for CASQPPGLAGELRNTGELFF.

This chain links TRBV7-3 with TRBJ2-2; D is perhaps TRBD1 (7 bases). This CDR3 is built from 15 residues. Germline CDR1 and CDR2: SGHTA and FQGTGA. Trimming took 2 bases from V and 5 from J, leaving 12 bases between them. CDR3 loop: CASSLAGQSTGELFF. The CDR3 DNA reads as TGTGCCAGCAGCTTAGCGGGACAGAGTACCGGGGAGCTGTTTTTT.

This clone was seen once. V and J are TRBV18 and TRBJ2-3; D is possibly TRBD2 (5 bases). The CDR3 consists of 12 residues. The V gene lost 2 bases and the J gene lost 8 bases, with 8 bases spanning the gap. Germline values: CDR1 KGHSH, CDR2 LQKENI. The DNA for the CDR3 is TGTGCCAGCTCACCAGGCGAGGGTACGCAGTATTTT. Translated, it gives CASSPGEGTQYF.